This entry describes one T cell receptor beta chain. Its matching antigen is unknown. This specimen comes from a study of T cells after posttransplantation cyclophosphamide. The CDR3 is made up of 14 amino acids. CDR1 and CDR2 from the germline V gene are MNHNS and SASEGT. V gave up 5 bases and J gave up 6 bases, with 11 bases separating them. Measured with immunoSEQ multiplex PCR; TCRdb has only the in-frame clones, and not every one. The data show more than 20,000 clones, approximately 70% seen once. Whole-study results and caveats: Blood and skin or GI T cell repertoires showed limited TRB overlap. TRB clonality was highly associated with recipient CMV seropositivity and reactivation.

Sequences were obtained from memory CD4+ T cells sorted from PBMCs. The sequence was collected from a woman aged 55-75 years in good health, CMV-negative, and a related stem cell transplant donor. V and J are TRBV6-1 and TRBJ1-6; no clear D. The CDR3 protein is CASSFGGFNSPLHF. The CDR3 nucleotides are TGTGCCAGCAGTTTCGGAGGGTTTAATTCACCCCTCCACTTT.